The present T cell receptor beta chain was sequenced within a study of T cells after posttransplantation cyclophosphamide (dated by TCRdb to 2015 to 2016). About the study as a whole: Using TRB sequencing, the study followed how the T cell repertoire reconstituted after myeloablative bone marrow transplantation in which posttransplantation cyclophosphamide served as GVHD prophylaxis. Antigen receptor sequencing covered samples from some 36 PTCy-treated patients and about 17 of their related bone marrow donors. Blood from every one of the 30 or so PTCy patients who had 1-year posttransplant specimens underwent TRB sequencing. In 3 patients, TRB sequencing was also performed on up to 3 more blood samples taken 2 to 5.2 years after transplant, and in a handful of patients, pretransplant blood was also TRB-sequenced. Because TRA and TRB clonality correlated tightly in 10 or so samples, later TCR analyses were limited to TRB. Public TRB sequences were queried against a database of over 3,000 sequences associated with responses to pathogens, tumor antigens, self-antigens and alloantigens. Paper-wide results and their limitations: Across the approximately 46 patients, TRB clonality was highly associated with recipient CMV seropositivity and CMV reactivation, and diversity with PTCy was similar to that in the CNI/methotrexate controls. Donor-recipient similarity was low at 1-2 months but increased during the first year, and donor CD8+ memory clones often dominated later blood repertoires. The TRB repertoires of T cells infiltrating skin or the GI tract showed only limited overlap with the TRB repertoires found in blood.

Genomic DNA was used for TRB sequencing, which was performed with the immunoSEQ assay at survey resolution or with the hsTCRB kit. In the paper's pipeline: Initial read processing used immunoSEQ software, and repertoire analyses used the LymphoSeq R package. Clonality was computed as 1 minus normalized Shannon entropy; Gini coefficient was also calculated for each TRB dataset. Phenotypes of unsorted samples were inferred by mapping TRB sequences from sorted subsets of the recipient or donor onto unsorted samples of the same recipient. Imported from immuneACCESS, the table was reduced by TCRdb to in-frame sequences with V and J called. These copies leave out some clones; in studies compared against another copy, an unresolved V gene accounts for under half, and the cause of the remainder is not known. That table gives V, J and clone size, and the DNA gave D and trimming. This sample has 4,000 to 4,500 clones, none of them a singleton. 10% to 15% of the sample rests with the top ten.

A distance of 10 bases separates the germline ends of V and J, which lose 6 bases and 2 bases respectively. The germline V gene provides CDR1 MDHEN and CDR2 SYDVKM. There are 13 amino acids in the CDR3, from cysteine to phenylalanine inclusive. Only the CDR3 part of the read is kept: 39 bases, read in frame from the first base. This clone was counted ten times or more. Its specific antigen is unknown. Base qualities are not provided; no much larger clone lies one nucleotide away. The treatment or condition label of this sample denotes: high-dose cyclophosphamide on days +3 and +4 as single-agent GVHD prophylaxis. Patients in the PTCy group got busulfan and fludarabine conditioning, a marrow graft from a related or unrelated donor, and cyclophosphamide on days +3 and +4. PTCy-treated patients were drawn from a prospective multi-institutional clinical trial. Peripheral blood and bone marrow mononuclear cells were isolated by Ficoll-Hypaque density centrifugation and cryopreserved.

The source of this sequence is a young adult female patient who received an allogeneic stem cell transplant from an unrelated donor, was CMV-positive, and had acute GVHD only. After a transplant, the donor of the graft may account for some T cells. The chain uses TRBV28 and TRBJ1-2; no D gene is confidently identified. Source: PBMCs, taken after allogeneic stem cell transplant with posttransplant cyclophosphamide. The CDR3 protein sequence reads: CASRTGINYGYTF. The DNA is as follows: TGTGCCAGCAGAACGGGAATAAACTATGGCTACACCTTC.